Listed below are T cell receptor beta chains from one sample, sequenced in a study of metastatic and nonmetastatic thyroid tumors. Using MiXCR, TCRdb re-called clones from the PCR reads. In the table there are 13,000 to 15,000 clones, roughly 25% of which are singletons. The specimen sequenced was tumor tissue. These receptors originate from a female donor with papillary thyroid cancer or a benign thyroid nodule (not recorded which). Some clones in this sample may be carry-over from other donors' samples. CDR3s include the opening cysteine and the closing phenylalanine or tryptophan. Each record gives: V gene, clone size, D gene, J gene, CDR3 DNA, CDR3 protein. A D gene is named only where the DNA matches it firmly. Clone size is given for some rows only: seen once, a few or many times, or a class if the clone is expanded.

>TRBV18|medium-sized|NA|TRBJ2-2
TGTGCCAGCTCACCACCGGAGGGGGTCACCGGGGAGCTGTTTTTT
CASSPPEGVTGELFF
>TRBV20-1|NA|NA|TRBJ1-1
TGCAGTGCTAGAATGGGCAATCAGGACACTGAAGCTTTCTTT
CSARMGNQDTEAFF
>TRBV7-8|once|NA|TRBJ1-5
TGTGTCGGCAGCTCGAATGGGGGACCCCTGGACAATCAGCCCCAGCATTTT
CVGSSNGGPLDNQPQHF
>TRBV6-1|many|TRBD2|TRBJ2-2
TGTGCCAGCAGTGAACTAGCGGGAGGGAACACCGGGGAGCTGTTTTTT
CASSELAGGNTGELFF
>TRBV5-4|NA|TRBD2|TRBJ2-7
TGTGCCAACAGCCCGGGACTAGGCTCCTACGAGCAGAACTTC
CANSPGLGSYEQNF
>TRBV11-1|many|TRBD2|TRBJ2-5
TGTGCCAGCAGCTTAGGGGGACTAGCGGGAGAGACCCAGTACTTC
CASSLGGLAGETQYF
>TRBV7-3|many|NA|TRBJ2-3
TGTGCCAGCAGCTTAACGACTAGTCGTTTTACAGATACGCAGTATTTT
CASSLTTSRFTDTQYF
>TRBV6-2/TRBV6-3|many|TRBD2|TRBJ2-5
TGTGCCAGCAGCAGACTCGGACTAGCGGGAGGGACCCAGTACTTC
CASSRLGLAGGTQYF
>TRBV5-6|many|NA|TRBJ1-4
TGTGCCAGCAGCGCCGTCGCAACTAATGAAAAACTGTTTTTT
CASSAVATNEKLFF
>TRBV6-1|medium-sized|TRBD2|TRBJ2-2
TGTGCCAGCAGGGAGGTAGCGGGAGGGCTTTCCGGGGAGCTGTTTTTT
CASREVAGGLSGELFF
>TRBV7-3|medium-sized|NA|TRBJ2-6
TGTGCCAGCAGCGTAGGGGGGTCTGGGGCCAACGTCCTGACTTTC
CASSVGGSGANVLTF
>TRBV20-1|NA|TRBD2|TRBJ2-7
TGCAGTGCGTCGGTGGGCGGGAGGGCCAACGAGCAGTACTTC
CSASVGGRANEQYF
>TRBV5-1|once|NA|TRBJ2-3
TGCGCCAGCAGCCCCGAGCAGGTGGTGAGGACAGATACGCAGTATTTT
CASSPEQVVRTDTQYF
>TRBV20-1|once|NA|TRBJ2-7
TGCAGTGCTAGAACTGGCACTTCCTACGAGCAGTACTTC
CSARTGTSYEQYF
>TRBV19|NA|NA|TRBJ1-5
TGTGCCAGTAGTACCTTTTTGTGGTCTTTACTCAATCAGCCCCAGCATTTT
CASSTFLWSLLNQPQHF
>TRBV6-1|many|TRBD1|TRBJ1-1
TGTGCCAGCAGCCTGGGGGGACAGCGACAGACTGAAGCTTTCTTT
CASSLGGQRQTEAFF
>TRBV6-5|medium-sized|TRBD1|TRBJ1-3
TGTGCCAGCAGTTACGGGACAGCTGGAAACACCATATATTTT
CASSYGTAGNTIYF
>TRBV28|NA|NA|TRBJ1-5
TGTGCCAGCAGCCTACTACAGTTAAGTCGGCCCCAGCATTTT
CASSLLQLSRPQHF
>TRBV7-8|many|NA|TRBJ2-2
TGTGCCAGCAGCTTTGTGGCAGGCCCGGACACCGGGGAGCTGTTTTTT
CASSFVAGPDTGELFF
>TRBV28|few|NA|TRBJ1-6
TGTGCCAGCAGACCTGGGACCTCTATTTCACCCCTCCACTTT
CASRPGTSISPLHF
>TRBV20-1|many|TRBD1|TRBJ2-3
TGCAGTGCTAGGTCGGACAGGGGTATGGATACGCAGTATTTT
CSARSDRGMDTQYF
>TRBV15|NA|NA|TRBJ2-1
TGTGCCACCAGCAGAGATCTGGCCCACAATGAGCAGTTCTTC
CATSRDLAHNEQFF
>TRBV5-1|NA|TRBD2|TRBJ2-3
TGCGCCAGCAGCTTGCAGGGGGGGACTAGCGGGAGAACAGATACGCAGTATTTT
CASSLQGGTSGRTDTQYF
>TRBV4-2|NA|NA|TRBJ1-2
TGTGCCAGCAGCCAGGACAGCTATGGCTACACCTTC
CASSQDSYGYTF
>TRBV4-2|medium-sized|TRBD2|TRBJ2-3
TGTGCCAGCAGCCCCCCCTCGGCTAGCGGGAGTATAGGTGCAGATACGCAGTATTTT
CASSPPSASGSIGADTQYF
>TRBV7-2|NA|NA|TRBJ2-7
TGTGCCAGCAGCCCCACCCTGAGCTCCTACGAGCAGTACTTC
CASSPTLSSYEQYF
>TRBV20-1|NA|TRBD1|TRBJ2-7
TGCAGTGCTAAACCCGGGACAGGCCTCTACGAGCAGTACTTC
CSAKPGTGLYEQYF
>TRBV18|many|NA|TRBJ2-5
TGTGCCAGCTCAGCCCGACAGGGAGGAGAGACCCAGTACTTC
CASSARQGGETQYF
>TRBV12-3/TRBV12-4|few|NA|TRBJ2-7
TGTTCCAGTAGTTTAACCAGGGCCAGCGAGCAGTACTTC
CSSSLTRASEQYF
>TRBV7-3|NA|NA|TRBJ1-6
TGTGCCAGCAGCGCCGGTGGGGGGTTTAATTCACCCCCCCACTTT
CASSAGGGFNSPPHF
>TRBV6-1|many|NA|TRBJ1-4
TGTGCCACCACGTCAGTCAATGAAAAACTGTTTTTT
CATTSVNEKLFF
>TRBV28|NA|NA|TRBJ2-7
TGTGCCAGCAGTACGGCCTACGAGCAGTACTTC
CASSTAYEQYF
>TRBV7-9|many|NA|TRBJ2-7
TGTGCCAGCAGCTTAGTGACAGCCTCGGGGGAGCAGTACTTC
CASSLVTASGEQYF
>TRBV11-2|many|TRBD2|TRBJ2-1
TGTGCCAGCAGCTTATCTAGCGGGAATTCCTACAATGAGCAGTTCTTC
CASSLSSGNSYNEQFF
>TRBV12-3/TRBV12-4|few|TRBD1|TRBJ2-2
TGTGCCAGCAGGCAGACAGGGGGCACCACCGGGGAGCTGTTTTTT
CASRQTGGTTGELFF
>TRBV27|few|TRBD2|TRBJ2-7
TGTGCCAGCAGTCAACAACTAGCGGGAGCCTACGAGCAGTACTTC
CASSQQLAGAYEQYF
>TRBV20-1|many|NA|TRBJ1-5
TGCAGTGCTAGCCCAGGGGCAGGGTTGAATAGCAATCAGCCCCAGCATTTT
CSASPGAGLNSNQPQHF
>TRBV5-6|many|NA|TRBJ2-7
TGTGCCAGCAGCTTGACGATCGGAGGCAAAACCTACGAGCAGTACTTC
CASSLTIGGKTYEQYF
>TRBV6-1|NA|TRBD1|TRBJ2-2
TGTGCCAGCAGGGACAGGGGGGACACCGGGGAGCTGTTTTTT
CASRDRGDTGELFF
>TRBV30|NA|NA|TRBJ1-3
TGTGCCTTGGCGGACCGGAGCTCTGGAAACACCATATATTTT
CALADRSSGNTIYF